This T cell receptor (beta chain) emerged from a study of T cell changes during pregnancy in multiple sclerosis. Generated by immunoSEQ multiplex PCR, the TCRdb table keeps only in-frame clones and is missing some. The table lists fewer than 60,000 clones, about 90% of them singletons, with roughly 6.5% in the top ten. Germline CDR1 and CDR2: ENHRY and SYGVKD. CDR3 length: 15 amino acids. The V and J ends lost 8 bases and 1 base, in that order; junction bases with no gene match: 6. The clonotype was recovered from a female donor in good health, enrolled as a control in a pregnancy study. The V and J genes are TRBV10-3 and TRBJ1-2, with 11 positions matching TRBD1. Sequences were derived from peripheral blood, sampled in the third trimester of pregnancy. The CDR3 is CAIEKGTGGNYGYTF. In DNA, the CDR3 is TGTGCCATCGAGAAAGGGACAGGGGGTAACTATGGCTACACCTTC.